The 27 T cell receptor beta chains presented below share a single source sample, sequenced in a study of blood T cell repertoires in COVID-19. Assay: immunoSEQ multiplex PCR; the TCRdb copy retains only in-frame clones and omits some. In the table there are some 230,000 clones, about four fifths of which are singletons. Sequenced material: PBMCs or T cells enriched from blood (not recorded which). The receptor set was obtained from a woman aged 40 to 50 with acute COVID-19.

The chain has TRBV27 and TRBJ2-7; TRBD1 matches 7 bases. The CDR3 length is 16 residues. V lost 5 bases to trimming and J lost 2 bases; unmatched junction nucleotides: 12. The germline gives CDR1 MNHEY, CDR2 SMNVEV (reference sequence). CDR3 nucleotides: TGTGCCAGCAGTCCACAAGGGGACAGACGACCCTACGAGCAGTACTTC. This codes for CASSPQGDRRPYEQYF.

This sequence joins TRBV25-1 and TRBJ2-1; possibly TRBD2 for D (6 bases). CDR1 is MGHDK and CDR2 is SYGVNS in the germline V gene. Trimming pared 4 bases from V and 15 bases from J, leaving 28 bases between. CDR3 length: 16 residues. This CDR3 is CASSGSGTRTWEVGFF. The CDR3 DNA reads as TGTGCCAGCAGTGGCTCAGGAACACGTACGTGGGAGGTGGGGTTCTTC.

The V and J genes are TRBV30 and TRBJ1-6; D may be TRBD1 (5 bases). Germline V lookup: CDR1 GTSNPN, CDR2 SVGIG (reference sequence). The length of the CDR3 is 17 residues. The V and J ends lost 5 bases and 0 bases respectively, with 17 bases between them. The CDR3 sequence: CAWGRTGLSSYNSPLHF. CDR3 nucleotides: TGTGCCTGGGGCCGAACGGGACTTAGCTCCTATAATTCACCCCTCCACTTT.

V usage is TRBV13 and J usage is TRBJ2-7; TRBD1 matches 8 bases. V shed 5 bases, J shed 3 bases, and the junction held 3 bases outside the gene matches. Germline lookup yields CDR1 PRHDT and CDR2 FYEKMQ (reference sequence). The CDR3 length is 13 residues. Here the CDR3 reads CASSVDRGYEQYF. In DNA, the CDR3 is TGTGCCAGCAGCGTAGACAGGGGCTACGAGCAGTACTTC.

The chain is built from TRBV28 and TRBJ2-7; TRBD2 matches at 12 bases. This CDR3 comprises 15 residues. Unmatched junction bases numbered 7, after V lost 6 bases and J lost 4 bases. CDR1 and CDR2 (germline): MDHEN, SYDVKM. In DNA, the CDR3 is TGTGCCAGCAGACCTCTAGCGGGAGGGACGTACGAGCAGTACTTC. Residues: CASRPLAGGTYEQYF.

This clone was counted a single time. The V gene is TRBV2, the J gene TRBJ2-5; D remains unclear. Germline V gene sequence: CDR1 SNHLY, CDR2 FYNNEI. This CDR3 contains 13 residues. V lost 3 bases and J lost 1, with 6 bases in between. CDR3 in DNA: TGTGCCAGCAGTGAGTCGGTCCAAGAGACCCAGTACTTC. Amino acid sequence: CASSESVQETQYF. Full variable domain (missing parts from reference TRBV2 and TRBJ2-5): EPEVTQTPSHQVTQMGQEVILRCVPISNHLYFYWYRQILGQKVEFLVSFYNNEISEKSEIFDDQFSVERPDGSNFTLKIRSTKLEDSAMYFCASSESVQETQYFGPGTRLLVL.

As for this clone: One end of the junction does not line up with germline, which may come from a read error. The chain carries TRBV2 and TRBJ2-7; D ambiguous. In germline, CDR1 is SNHLY, CDR2 FYNNEI. The CDR3 spans 14 residues. CDR3 protein: CASSLEWVSHEQYF. The CDR3 region has the DNA TGTGCCAGCAGCCTGGAGTGGGTCTCCCACGAGCAGTACTTC.

This clone was counted once. The J gene is TRBJ1-5, the V gene TRBV7-8; perhaps TRBD1 as D (6 bases). This CDR3 is built from 16 residues. In germline, CDR1 is SGHVS, CDR2 FQNEAQ. V lost 3 bases to trimming and J lost 0 bases, with 12 bases between them. The CDR3 reads CASSFAGAYSNQPQHF. The CDR3 DNA reads TGTGCCAGCAGCTTTGCAGGGGCCTATAGCAATCAGCCCCAGCATTTT.

This clone was detected only once. The rearrangement uses TRBV19 and TRBJ1-5; possible D gene TRBD1, 5 bases. The V and J ends lost 1 base and 7 bases respectively, with 14 bases between them. The germline V gene encodes CDR1 LNHDA and CDR2 SQIVND (reference sequence). This CDR3 is built from 15 residues. The CDR3 here is CASSIAQGFNQPQHF. Written as DNA, the CDR3 is TGTGCCAGTAGTATAGCCCAGGGATTCAACCAGCCCCAGCATTTT.

The rearrangement links TRBV28 to TRBJ2-7; 10 bases map to TRBD1. V lost 7 bases and J lost 6; bases outside the gene matches: 6. This CDR3 has 13 amino acids. Per the germline V gene, CDR1 is MDHEN and CDR2 is SYDVKM. CDR3 bases: TGTGCCAGCATATGGACAGGGGGGGGCGAGCAGTACTTC. Translated: CASIWTGGGEQYF.

This chain links TRBV5-1 with TRBJ2-2; TRBD2 matches at 7 bases. From germline, CDR1 is SGHRS and CDR2 YFSETQ. Trimming at V came to 2 bases and at J to 7 bases, leaving 8 bases not matched to a gene. The CDR3 runs 15 residues. The CDR3 protein is CASSFGGSSIGELFF. Written as DNA, the CDR3 is TGCGCCAGCAGCTTTGGCGGGAGTAGTATCGGGGAGCTGTTTTTT.

This chain joins TRBV5-1 and TRBJ2-7; 8 bases are a match to TRBD2. CDR3 length: 14 residues. Germline V gene sequence: CDR1 SGHRS, CDR2 YFSETQ. J lost 0 bases, V lost 4 bases, and 3 bases had no gene match. The CDR3 nucleotides are TGCGCCAGCAGCATTAGCGGGACCTCCTACGAGCAGTACTTC. Translated: CASSISGTSYEQYF.

The chain uses TRBV10-1 and TRBJ2-1, with 8 bases matching TRBD2. The CDR3 sequence is 18 residues long. The V gene's germline CDR1 is WNHNN and CDR2 SYGVQD (reference sequence). V trimming: 0 bases; J trimming: 2 bases; junction bases outside the gene matches: 9. CDR3: CASSESGAGEVAYNEQFF. In DNA form, the CDR3 reads TGCGCCAGCAGTGAGTCGGGAGCGGGAGAGGTCGCCTACAATGAGCAGTTCTTC.

The V call is TRBV7-2, the J call TRBJ2-1, with D possibly TRBD2 on 6 matching bases. CDR3 length equals 16 residues. V dropped 3 bases and J dropped 0 bases, with 12 bases sitting between them. CDR1 and CDR2 (germline): SGHTA, FQGNSA. The DNA for the CDR3 is TGTGCCAGCAGCTTGGGCGGGACGAGCTCCTACAATGAGCAGTTCTTC. It codes for CASSLGGTSSYNEQFF.

This clone was recorded once. The J gene is TRBJ1-2, the V gene TRBV25-1, with 9 bases aligning to TRBD1. The CDR3 extends over 15 amino acids. Germline CDR1 is MGHDK and CDR2 is SYGVNS. Trimming at V came to 2 bases and at J to 8 bases, leaving 9 bases not matched to a gene. The CDR3 is CASSEEGTGSLGYTF. DNA of the CDR3: TGTGCCAGCAGTGAAGAGGGGACAGGGTCGTTAGGCTACACCTTC.

The chain employs TRBV11-2 and TRBJ2-3, with 9 bases aligning to TRBD1. CDR1 is SGHAT, CDR2 FQNNGV, per germline. The length of the CDR3 is 16 residues. The V and J ends lost 5 bases and 2 bases, in that order; junction bases with no gene match: 8. CDR3 nucleotide sequence: TGTGCCAGCAGCCCATACAGGGGGCGCGACACAGATACGCAGTATTTT. Its translation is CASSPYRGRDTDTQYF.

The chain links TRBV18 to TRBJ2-5, with 12 nucleotides matching TRBD1. V shed 4 bases and J 5 bases; nucleotides not matched to a gene: 5. The CDR3 is made up of 15 amino acids. Looked up from germline, CDR1 is KGHSH and CDR2 is LQKENI. CDR3 coding DNA: TGTGCCAGCTCACAGGGGACAGGGGGCGCGGAGACCCAGTACTTC. Encoded protein: CASSQGTGGAETQYF.

This clone was seen only once. This chain uses TRBV11-2 with TRBJ2-2; D perhaps matches TRBD2 (6 bases). From germline, CDR1 is SGHAT and CDR2 FQNNGV. This CDR3 comprises 19 residues. The V end lost 0 bases, the J end lost 0 bases, and 17 bases lay between the germline ends. Here the CDR3 DNA reads TGTGCCAGCAGCTTAGATAGGCCGGGCGGGAACTCGAACACCGGGGAGCTGTTTTTT. Amino acid sequence: CASSLDRPGGNSNTGELFF.

The V call is TRBV29-1, the J call TRBJ1-4, with 10 bases identical to TRBD1. The CDR3 extends over 14 amino acids. Germline loops: CDR1 SQVTM, CDR2 ANQGSEA. V was clipped by 6 bases and J by 7 bases; unmatched bases: 8. CDR3 protein: CSVVRRDRGEKLFF. Here the CDR3 DNA reads TGCAGCGTCGTCCGCCGGGACAGGGGTGAAAAACTGTTTTTT.

The J gene is TRBJ2-1, the V gene TRBV28; TRBD2 agrees at 9 bases. The CDR3 has 15 amino acids. Germline V CDR1 and CDR2: MDHEN, SYDVKM. With 7 bases clipped from V and 6 bases from J, the junction kept 10 bases outside the gene matches. As DNA, the CDR3 is TGTGCCAGCACCCTAAGCGGGAGGTGGAGCAATGAGCAGTTCTTC. Amino acids: CASTLSGRWSNEQFF. Filled out from reference TRBV28 and TRBJ2-1, the complete variable domain reads DVKVTQSSRYLVKRTGEKVFLECVQDMDHENMFWYRQDPGLGLRLIYFSYDVKMKEKGDIPEGYSVSREKKERFSLILESASTNQTSMYLCASTLSGRWSNEQFFGPGTRLTVL.

This sequence joins TRBV27 and TRBJ2-7; 9 nucleotides align to TRBD1. The germline V gene has CDR1 MNHEY and CDR2 SMNVEV (reference sequence). Trimming took 3 bases from V and 1 from J; bases not matched to a gene: 4. CDR3 length: 15 amino acids. The CDR3 loop is CASSLSTGGSYEQYF. CDR3 coding DNA: TGTGCCAGCAGTTTGTCGACAGGGGGTTCCTACGAGCAGTACTTC.

The J gene is TRBJ1-2, the V gene TRBV7-8; the match to TRBD1 covers 7 bases. The trim removed 2 bases at V and 8 bases at J, leaving 11 bases unmatched. Germline CDR1 reads SGHVS; CDR2 reads FQNEAQ. The CDR3 totals 15 residues. This chain's CDR3 is CASSLPRVGGMGYTF. The CDR3 DNA reads as TGTGCCAGCAGCTTACCGCGCGTAGGGGGCATGGGCTACACCTTC.

V usage is TRBV7-6 and J usage is TRBJ2-6; D gene unclear. The length of the CDR3 is 15 residues. CDR1 is SGHVS and CDR2 is FNYEAQ in the germline V gene. V was shortened by 2 bases and J by 4 bases, with 9 bases between the two germline ends. The CDR3 here is CASSLYPEGANVLTF. CDR3 DNA: TGTGCCAGCAGCTTATATCCTGAGGGGGCCAACGTCCTGACTTTC.

The chain combines TRBV5-1 with TRBJ2-1; a weak D match, TRBD1 (5 bases). The germline V gene has CDR1 SGHRS and CDR2 YFSETQ. Trimming shortened V by 0 bases and J by 7 bases, and 11 bases separated the two germline ends. This CDR3 comprises 14 residues. Here the CDR3 reads CASSLGSQGNEQFF. The DNA for the CDR3 is TGCGCCAGCAGCTTGGGGAGTCAGGGTAATGAGCAGTTCTTC.

The V and J genes are TRBV3-1 (or the pseudogene TRBV3-2) and TRBJ2-7; D is ambiguous. Per germline, CDR1 LGHDT and CDR2 YNNKEL (reference sequence). This CDR3 spans 12 amino acids. Trimming took off 1 base at V and 8 bases at J, with 9 bases between the two ends. The CDR3 bases are TGTGCCAGCAGCCAAGTAAGCGCTAAGCAGTACTTC. Translation: CASSQVSAKQYF.

The chain recombines TRBV11-2 with TRBJ2-7; 9 bases fit TRBD1. Germline CDR1 SGHAT, CDR2 FQNNGV. The CDR3 is 14 residues long. After removal of 5 bases from V and 7 bases from J, the junction contained 9 bases not matched to a gene. CDR3 sequence reads: CASSEGTGPGEQYF. In DNA form, the CDR3 reads TGTGCCAGCAGCGAAGGGACAGGGCCGGGGGAGCAGTACTTC.

This clone has only a few counts. The chain is built from TRBV24-1 and TRBJ2-1; 9 bases agree with TRBD1. V shed 4 bases and J 9 bases; nucleotides not matched to a gene: 9. The CDR3 is 15 residues long. Germline CDR1 and CDR2: KGHDR and SFDVKD. The CDR3 loop is CATSDPNRGLGEQFF. CDR3 bases: TGTGCCACCAGTGACCCTAACAGGGGGCTGGGTGAGCAGTTCTTC.